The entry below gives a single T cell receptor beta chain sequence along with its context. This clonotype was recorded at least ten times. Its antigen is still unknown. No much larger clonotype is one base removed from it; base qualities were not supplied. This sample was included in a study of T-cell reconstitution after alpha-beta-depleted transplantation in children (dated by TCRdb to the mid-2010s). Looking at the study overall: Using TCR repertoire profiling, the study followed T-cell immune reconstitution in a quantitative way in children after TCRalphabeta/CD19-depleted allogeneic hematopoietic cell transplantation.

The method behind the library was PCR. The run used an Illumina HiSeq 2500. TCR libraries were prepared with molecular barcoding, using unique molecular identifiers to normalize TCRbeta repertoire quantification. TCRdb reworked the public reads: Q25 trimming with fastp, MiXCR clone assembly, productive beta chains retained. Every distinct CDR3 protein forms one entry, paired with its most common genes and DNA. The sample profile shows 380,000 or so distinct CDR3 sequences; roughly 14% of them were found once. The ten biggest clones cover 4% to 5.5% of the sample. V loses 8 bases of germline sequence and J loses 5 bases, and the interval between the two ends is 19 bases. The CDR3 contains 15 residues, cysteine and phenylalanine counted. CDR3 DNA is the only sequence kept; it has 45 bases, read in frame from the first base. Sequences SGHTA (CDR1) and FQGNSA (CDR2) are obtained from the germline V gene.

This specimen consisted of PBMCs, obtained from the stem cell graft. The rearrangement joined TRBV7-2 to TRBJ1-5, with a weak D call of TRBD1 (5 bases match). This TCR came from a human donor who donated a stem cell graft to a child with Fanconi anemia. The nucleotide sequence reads TGTGCCAGCCAGCTTAGTCAGGGTTCCGATCAGCCCCAGCATTTT. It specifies CASQLSQGSDQPQHF.